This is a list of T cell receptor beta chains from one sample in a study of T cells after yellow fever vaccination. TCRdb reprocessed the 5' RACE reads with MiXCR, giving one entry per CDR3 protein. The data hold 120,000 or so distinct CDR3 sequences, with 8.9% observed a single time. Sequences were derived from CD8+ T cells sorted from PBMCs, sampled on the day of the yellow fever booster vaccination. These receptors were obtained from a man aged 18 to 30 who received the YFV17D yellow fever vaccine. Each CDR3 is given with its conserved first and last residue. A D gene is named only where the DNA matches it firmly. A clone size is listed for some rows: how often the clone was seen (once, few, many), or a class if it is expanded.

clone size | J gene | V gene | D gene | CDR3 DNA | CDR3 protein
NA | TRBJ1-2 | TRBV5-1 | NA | TGCGCCAGCAGCATTAACAGGAGAAGAAACTATGGCTACACCTTC | CASSINRRRNYGYTF
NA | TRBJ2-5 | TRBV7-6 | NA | TGTGCCAGCAGCCTCCAAGGGGGGAAGACCCAGTACTTC | CASSLQGGKTQYF
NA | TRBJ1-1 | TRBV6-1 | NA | TGTGCCAGCAGCACCGAAGTGGGGGGCACTGAAGCTTTCTTT | CASSTEVGGTEAFF
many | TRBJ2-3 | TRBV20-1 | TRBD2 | TGCAGTGCTAGAGCACCAATGGGACTAGCGGGCACAGATACGCAGTATTTT | CSARAPMGLAGTDTQYF
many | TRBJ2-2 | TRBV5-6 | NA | TGTGCCAGCAGCTTCAGTCGGACCGGGGAGCTGTTTTTT | CASSFSRTGELFF
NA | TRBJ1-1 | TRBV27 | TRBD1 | TGTGCCAGCAGTAGGAGGACAGGGAGGATCACTGAAGCTTTCTTT | CASSRRTGRITEAFF
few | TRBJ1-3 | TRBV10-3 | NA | TGTGCCACCTCCGCCGGGGTTGCTGGAAACACCATATATTTT | CATSAGVAGNTIYF
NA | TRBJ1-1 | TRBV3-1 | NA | TGTGCCAGCAGCCAAGATGGCCGGCAGGGTCCTTTCTTT | CASSQDGRQGPFF
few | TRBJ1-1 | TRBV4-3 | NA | TGCGCCAGCAGCCAATTGGGGGGGAACACTGAAGCTTTCTTT | CASSQLGGNTEAFF
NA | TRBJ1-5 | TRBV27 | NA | TGTGCCAGCAGTTTATCAGGGAGTGGGCAGCCCCAGCATTTT | CASSLSGSGQPQHF
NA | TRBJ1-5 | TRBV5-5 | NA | TGTGCCAGCAGCTTCAGGGCCGACAATTGGGGCAATCAGCCCCAGCATTTT | CASSFRADNWGNQPQHF
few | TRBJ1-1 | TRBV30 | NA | TGTGCCTGGAGTGTACCGGGACGGGTGAACACTGAAGCTTTCTTT | CAWSVPGRVNTEAFF
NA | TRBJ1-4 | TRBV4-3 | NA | TGCGCCAGCAGCCAAGGGGGACTGGGTCTTGATGAAAAACTGTTTTTT | CASSQGGLGLDEKLFF
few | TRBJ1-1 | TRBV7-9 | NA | TGTGCCAGCAGCTTAGCTCACCATAAGGCAAACACTGAAGCTTTCTTT | CASSLAHHKANTEAFF
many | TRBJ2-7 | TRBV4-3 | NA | TGCGCCAGCAGCCAAGAAACTGGGTGGGGGGTCTCCTACGAGCAGTACTTC | CASSQETGWGVSYEQYF
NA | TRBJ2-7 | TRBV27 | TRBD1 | TGTGCCAGCAGTTCTTACCCGGGACAGGACTACGAGCAGTACTTC | CASSSYPGQDYEQYF
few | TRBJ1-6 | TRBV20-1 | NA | TGCAGTGCTAGAGACAGGGTGCGTGGGTCCTATAATTCACCCCTCCACTTT | CSARDRVRGSYNSPLHF
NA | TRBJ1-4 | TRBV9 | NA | TGTGCCAGCAGCGCCGAGACAGGAGCTAATGAAAAACTGTTTTTT | CASSAETGANEKLFF
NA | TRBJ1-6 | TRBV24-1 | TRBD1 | TGTGCCACCAGTGACCAACCCCCGGGACAGGGTGATTCACCCCTCCACTTT | CATSDQPPGQGDSPLHF
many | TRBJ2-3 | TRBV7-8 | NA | TGTGCCAGCAGCCTCGGGGCTAGCGGCACAGATACGCAGTATTTT | CASSLGASGTDTQYF
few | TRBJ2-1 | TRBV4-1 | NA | TGCGCCAGCAGCCAAATGACAGGTTTGAATGAGCAGTTCTTC | CASSQMTGLNEQFF
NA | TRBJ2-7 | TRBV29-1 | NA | TGCAGCGTTCAGACTATCGAGCAGTACTTC | CSVQTIEQYF
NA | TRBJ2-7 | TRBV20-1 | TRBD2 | TGCAGTGCTAGGGCCAGCGGGGGTTACGAGCAGTACTTC | CSARASGGYEQYF
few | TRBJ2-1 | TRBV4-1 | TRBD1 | TGCGCCAGCAGCCAAGAGCAGGGGGTGGAGCAGTTCTTC | CASSQEQGVEQFF
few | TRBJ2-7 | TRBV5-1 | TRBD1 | TGCGCCAGCAGCGGGGGACAGTATAACGAGCAGTACTTC | CASSGGQYNEQYF